Shown below are 27 T cell receptor beta chains from a single sample sequenced in a study of T cell clonotyping in hematopoietic cell transplantation. The assay was immunoSEQ multiplex PCR, and TCRdb's table has in-frame clones only and misses some. Among about 76,000 clones listed, 90% to 96% were seen once. The time point was: recipient sample about 28 days before transplant, after cytoreduction. Sequencing used peripheral blood mononuclear cells, obtained before stem cell transplant. The receptors derive from a woman aged 45 to 65 with acute myeloid leukemia. Some clones in this sample may be carry-over from other donors' samples.

The chain couples TRBV5-1 to TRBJ1-1; D not certain. The CDR3 is 16 residues long. The germline V gene has CDR1 SGHRS and CDR2 YFSETQ. Trimming pared 0 bases from V and 1 base from J, leaving 13 bases between. The CDR3 nucleotides read TGCGCCAGCAGCTTGGGACACATGGGGAGGAACACTGAAGCTTTCTTT. Translating it yields CASSLGHMGRNTEAFF.

This chain uses TRBV27 with TRBJ1-4; 7 bases agree with TRBD1. Trimming took 2 bases from V and 3 from J; bases not matched to a gene: 3. The CDR3 totals 15 residues. Germline CDR1 and CDR2: MNHEY and SMNVEV (reference sequence). The CDR3 DNA is TGTGCCAGCAGTTTACAGCAGGGGGCTAATGAAAAACTGTTTTTT. Its translation is CASSLQQGANEKLFF. Together with reference TRBV27 and TRBJ1-4, the CDR3 gives the full variable domain: EAQVTQNPRYLITVTGKKLTVTCSQNMNHEYMSWYRQDPGLGLRQIYYSMNVEVTDKGDVPEGYKVSRKEKRNFPLILESPSPNQTSLYFCASSLQQGANEKLFFGSGTQLSVL.

V usage is TRBV5-1 and J usage is TRBJ1-2; D perhaps matches TRBD1 (5 bases). Germline-derived CDR1 and CDR2 are SGHRS and YFSETQ. V was trimmed by 2 bases and J by 0 bases, leaving 5 bases between them. This CDR3 contains 13 residues. This chain's CDR3 is CASSLQANYGYTF. DNA for the CDR3: TGCGCCAGCAGCTTACAGGCTAACTATGGCTACACCTTC.

V is TRBV14 and J is TRBJ2-3; TRBD2 aligns across 14 bases. This CDR3 comprises 18 residues. J was trimmed by 3 bases and V by 4 bases; bases with no gene match: 9. The germline CDR1 and CDR2 sequences are SGHDN and FVKESK. The CDR3: CASSRLSGTSGRTDTQYF. The DNA of the CDR3 is TGTGCCAGCAGCCGGCTAAGCGGGACTAGCGGGAGAACAGATACGCAGTATTTT.

The chain recombines TRBV19 with TRBJ1-5, with 8 bases lining up with TRBD1. CDR1 LNHDA and CDR2 SQIVND come from the germline V gene (reference sequence). This CDR3 contains 19 residues. Losses at the gene ends were 5 bases for V and 0 bases for J; bases not matched to a gene: 15. CDR3: CASSVQGAGKRYSNQPQHF. As DNA, the CDR3 is TGTGCCAGTAGTGTCCAGGGGGCCGGGAAGAGATATAGCAATCAGCCCCAGCATTTT.

This clone was recorded only once. The chain uses TRBV5-4 and TRBJ2-1; D may be TRBD1 (6 bases). Trimming took off 4 bases at V and 2 bases at J, with 10 bases between the two ends. The germline V gene encodes CDR1 SGHNT and CDR2 YYREEE (reference sequence). This CDR3 is 14 amino acids long. The CDR3 DNA reads as TGTGCCAGCAGCCACGCAGGGGCCTACAATGAGCAGTTCTTC. It translates to CASSHAGAYNEQFF.

The chain combines TRBV30 with TRBJ1-3; 10 bases fit TRBD1. The CDR3 sequence is 14 residues long. Germline trimming cut 3 bases from V and 3 bases from J; bases unmatched to any gene: 2. Germline V gives CDR1 GTSNPN, CDR2 SVGIG (reference sequence). DNA of the CDR3: TGTGCCTGGAGGACAGGGGGCTTTGGAAACACCATATATTTT. Protein sequence: CAWRTGGFGNTIYF.

The chain joins TRBV29-1 to TRBJ1-2; 7 bases line up with TRBD1. This CDR3 comprises 13 residues. In germline, CDR1 is SQVTM, CDR2 ANQGSEA. V was clipped by 3 bases and J by 2 bases; unmatched bases: 3. In DNA form, the CDR3 reads TGCAGCGTTGATCCCAGGGGGAACTATGGCTACACCTTC. Its translation is CSVDPRGNYGYTF.

The V and J genes are TRBV30 and TRBJ1-1; D is unresolved. The V end was cut by 0 bases, the J end by 3 bases, with 11 bases between. The CDR3 consists of 14 residues. CDR1 is GTSNPN, CDR2 SVGIG, per germline (reference sequence). The CDR3 DNA reads as TGTGCCTGGAGTGTAACGGAATGGGACACTGAAGCTTTCTTT. This codes for CAWSVTEWDTEAFF.

The chain links TRBV13 to TRBJ1-1; tentative D call: TRBD1 (5 bases). The CDR3 covers 14 residues. Trimming stripped 5 bases from V and 1 base from J, with 11 bases between. Germline CDR1 and CDR2: PRHDT and FYEKMQ (reference sequence). DNA of the CDR3: TGTGCCAGCAGCACGGGACGAAGGAACACTGAAGCTTTCTTT. Its translation: CASSTGRRNTEAFF.

The chain joins TRBV7-2 to TRBJ2-7, with TRBD1 as a possible D gene (6 bases). The CDR3 contains 13 residues. Trimming removed 5 bases from V and 0 bases from J, with 8 bases in between. Germline lookup yields CDR1 SGHTA and CDR2 FQGNSA. The CDR3 spells CASSDRSSYEQYF. The DNA for the CDR3 is TGTGCCAGCAGCGACAGGAGCTCCTACGAGCAGTACTTC.

The CDR3 nucleotides read TGTGCCAGCAGCCAAGAAGGGGTTCCAGCGGGGGGCCTGGAGCAGTACTTC. As protein: CASSQEGVPAGGLEQYF. The V call is TRBV4-2, the J call TRBJ2-7, with TRBD2 matching over 9 bases. V trimming: 0 bases; J trimming: 7 bases; junction bases outside the gene matches: 13. Germline CDR1 and CDR2: LGHNA and YNFKEQ. The CDR3 consists of 17 residues.

The chain recombines TRBV5-4 with TRBJ1-1; D is ambiguous. The germline CDR1 and CDR2 sequences are SGHNT and YYREEE (reference sequence). This CDR3 comprises 13 residues. The V and J ends lost 3 bases and 3 bases respectively, with 9 bases between them. The CDR3 spells CASSYRRDTEAFF. DNA for the CDR3: TGTGCCAGCAGCTATCGTCGGGACACTGAAGCTTTCTTT.

V gene TRBV6-5 combines with J gene TRBJ2-7, with 9 bases matching TRBD1. The CDR3 is 15 residues long. V trimming: 0 bases; J trimming: 4 bases; junction bases outside the gene matches: 4. Germline CDR1 is MNHEY and CDR2 is SVGAGI. CDR3 residues: CASSYSGQGWYEQYF. The CDR3 DNA reads TGTGCCAGCAGTTACTCGGGACAGGGTTGGTACGAGCAGTACTTC.

The chain joins TRBV5-1 to TRBJ2-7; 8 nucleotides agree with TRBD1. Germline-derived CDR1 and CDR2 are SGHRS and YFSETQ. Trimming took 4 bases from V and 5 from J; bases not matched to a gene: 8. The CDR3 contains 14 residues. The CDR3 protein is CASSVTGQVHEQYF. The DNA for the CDR3 is TGCGCCAGCAGCGTGACGGGACAGGTCCACGAGCAGTACTTC.

The chain uses TRBV2 and TRBJ1-6; unclear D gene. Looked up from germline, CDR1 is SNHLY and CDR2 is FYNNEI. The CDR3 runs to 14 residues. Trimming cost V 6 bases and J 10 bases, with 16 bases left between them. As DNA, the CDR3 is TGTGCCAGCAGCGCGGTACCACAGTCCTCACCCCTCCACTTT. As protein: CASSAVPQSSPLHF.

This clone was counted between two and nine times. The chain has TRBV7-9 and TRBJ1-1; the D is unclear. CDR3 size: 10 residues. V dropped 2 bases and J dropped 6 bases, with 1 base sitting between them. Germline assignment: CDR1 SEHNR and CDR2 FQNEAQ (reference sequence). CDR3 nucleotides: TGTGCCAGCAGCTTATCTGAAGCTTTCTTT. Translating gives CASSLSEAFF.

The CDR3 region is CASSASGGAYEQYF. Written as DNA, the CDR3 is TGTGCCAGCAGCGCTAGCGGGGGGGCCTACGAGCAGTACTTC. The chain couples TRBV7-2 to TRBJ2-7, with 12 bases matching TRBD2. This CDR3 contains 14 residues. The J segment lost 2 bases and the V segment lost 5 bases, leaving 1 base of the junction unmatched. Looked up from germline, CDR1 is SGHTA and CDR2 is FQGNSA.

V gene TRBV5-6 combines with J gene TRBJ2-7, with TRBD2 identical over 12 bases. Germline trimming cut 2 bases from V and 0 bases from J; bases unmatched to any gene: 6. Looked up from germline, CDR1 is SGHDT and CDR2 is YYEEEE. This CDR3 is 17 amino acids long. CDR3 nucleotide sequence: TGTGCCAGCAGCTTCGGACTAGCGGGGCCCCGCTCCTACGAGCAGTACTTC. It translates to CASSFGLAGPRSYEQYF.

This chain joins TRBV11-3 and TRBJ2-2; TRBD1 agrees at 10 bases. J was trimmed by 3 bases and V by 6 bases; bases with no gene match: 4. This CDR3 comprises 15 residues. Per germline, CDR1 SGHNT and CDR2 YENEEA. The chain's CDR3 is CASREGQGDTGELFF. CDR3 nucleotides: TGTGCCAGCAGGGAAGGACAGGGGGACACCGGGGAGCTGTTTTTT.

V usage is TRBV20-1 and J usage is TRBJ1-1; TRBD1 aligns across 7 bases. Germline V gives CDR1 DFQATT, CDR2 SNEGSKA (reference sequence). CDR3 length equals 10 residues. V shed 5 bases, J shed 8 bases, and the junction held 2 bases outside the gene matches. CDR3 sequence (DNA): TGCAGTGCTTCGGACAGGGAAGCTTTCTTT. Its protein is CSASDREAFF.

V usage is TRBV27 and J usage is TRBJ1-1; the D is unclear. The CDR3 has 12 amino acids. Trimming pared 5 bases from V and 5 bases from J, leaving 9 bases between. Germline lookup yields CDR1 MNHEY and CDR2 SMNVEV (reference sequence). The CDR3 loop reads CASSPLGTEAFF. CDR3 in DNA: TGTGCCAGCAGTCCCCTGGGGACTGAAGCTTTCTTT.

The CDR3 region has the DNA TGCAGCGTTGAATCCCAGGGAACAGATACGCAGTATTTT. This gives the protein CSVESQGTDTQYF. The gene calls are TRBV29-1 and TRBJ2-3; D may be TRBD1 (5 bases). The CDR3 contains 13 residues. CDR1 and CDR2 (germline): SQVTM, ANQGSEA. Between the trimmed V and J ends, which lost 2 bases and 3 bases, there was a span of 9 bases.

The rearrangement links TRBV14 to TRBJ1-6; a weak D match, TRBD1 (6 bases). The germline V and J ends were trimmed by 3 bases and 10 bases, with 13 bases remaining between them. Germline lookup yields CDR1 SGHDN and CDR2 FVKESK. The CDR3 has 14 amino acids. CDR3 loop: CASSQLGQTSPLHF. CDR3 in DNA: TGTGCCAGCAGCCAGCTAGGACAGACCTCACCCCTCCACTTT.

This rearrangement joins TRBV5-6 to TRBJ2-5; D may be TRBD1 (5 bases). The CDR3 is made up of 12 amino acids. Trimming took 4 bases from V and 5 from J, leaving 9 bases between them. Germline CDR1 SGHDT, CDR2 YYEEEE. CDR3 in amino acids: CASSLGRETQYF. The CDR3 coding sequence is TGTGCCAGCAGCCTGGGGCGGGAGACCCAGTACTTC. Together with reference TRBV5-6 and TRBJ2-5, the CDR3 gives the full variable domain: DAGVTQSPTHLIKTRGQQVTLRCSPKSGHDTVSWYQQALGQGPQFIFQYYEEEERQRGNFPDRFSGHQFPNYSSELNVNALLLGDSALYLCASSLGRETQYFGPGTRLLVL.

The gene calls are TRBV7-3 and TRBJ2-7; a weak D match, TRBD2 (6 bases). V was trimmed by 0 bases and J by 2 bases, leaving 8 bases between them. CDR3 length equals 14 residues. CDR1 is SGHTA and CDR2 is FQGTGA in the germline V gene. The CDR3 reads CASSLTGGAYEQYF. CDR3 bases: TGTGCCAGCAGCTTAACGGGGGGAGCCTACGAGCAGTACTTC.

The chain is built from TRBV6-5 and TRBJ2-7, with TRBD1 matching 10 bases. V trimming: 5 bases; J trimming: 5 bases; junction bases outside the gene matches: 9. Looked up from germline, CDR1 is MNHEY and CDR2 is SVGAGI. The CDR3 totals 15 residues. CDR3 in amino acids: CASSPPRDRGDEQYF. DNA for the CDR3: TGTGCCAGCAGTCCCCCCCGGGACAGGGGCGACGAGCAGTACTTC.